This entry concerns a single TCR beta chain. The antigen remains unidentified. Assay: immunoSEQ multiplex PCR; the TCRdb copy retains only in-frame clones and omits some. The data show approximately 350,000 clones, around 86% seen once. The sample belongs to a study of Ad26.COV2.S vaccination and SARS-CoV-2 variants. The overall study: Intramuscular Ad26.COV2.S at 5x10^10 or 1x10^11 viral particles.

Findings and caveats of the study: TCR breadth and depth analyses may have underestimated total T cell responses.

The treatment: around 19 received Ad26.COV2.S at low or high dose, single or two shots; 5 received placebo; per-sample allocation not given. On day 63 after the first injection, vaccine and placebo recipients gave samples. This CDR3 comprises 15 residues. Trimming took 1 base from V and 0 from J, leaving 7 bases between them. Germline assignment: CDR1 SEHNR and CDR2 FQNEAQ (reference sequence). This TCR derives from a person between 18 and 65 years old who received the Ad26.COV2.S COVID-19 vaccine or a placebo. The chain couples TRBV7-9 to TRBJ1-3; no clear D gene. The specimen comprised peripheral blood, sampled in a trial of Ad26.COV2.S vaccine versus placebo. The CDR3 spells CASSLGEPSGNTIYF. CDR3 DNA: TGTGCCAGCAGCTTAGGAGAGCCCTCTGGAAACACCATATATTTT.